Listed below are T cell receptor beta chains from one sample, sequenced in a study of human T cells and chemical hapten exposure. A single record per CDR3 protein comes from TCRdb applying MiXCR to the RACE reads. The sample includes under 120,000 distinct CDR3 sequences, about 11% seen only once; the top ten take around 3.5%. Source: whole blood, taken in connection with sensitization to the hapten diphenylcyclopropenone (DPC). The receptors derive from a woman between 40 and 55 years old with alopecia areata. Some clones in this sample may be carry-over from other donors' samples. Both conserved end residues are part of each CDR3. Fields, in order: clone size, CDR3 length, V gene, CDR3 protein. Clone sizes are given selectively: once, few, many, or a class where the clone is expanded.

clone size: many
CDR3 length: 15
V gene: TRBV20-1
CDR3 protein: CSARLPTSGANVLTF

clone size: .
CDR3 length: 13
V gene: TRBV30
CDR3 protein: CAWVQGANEKLFF

clone size: .
CDR3 length: 15
V gene: TRBV7-2
CDR3 protein: CASSWDRVGNTEAFF

clone size: many
CDR3 length: 16
V gene: TRBV7-8
CDR3 protein: CASSPRGGRVLNEQFF

clone size: few
CDR3 length: 13
V gene: TRBV5-1
CDR3 protein: CASSIREGNTIYF

clone size: .
CDR3 length: 16
V gene: TRBV6-1
CDR3 protein: CASTLDLTGGSSGYTF

clone size: .
CDR3 length: 16
V gene: TRBV24-1
CDR3 protein: CATSDGGVRAYNEQFF

clone size: .
CDR3 length: 15
V gene: TRBV7-2
CDR3 protein: CASSFAAGVADTQYF

clone size: few
CDR3 length: 17
V gene: TRBV11-2
CDR3 protein: CASSLEVGGSTPHEQFF

clone size: .
CDR3 length: 11
V gene: TRBV12-3/TRBV12-4
CDR3 protein: CASRLGKEAFF

clone size: many
CDR3 length: 13
V gene: TRBV6-5
CDR3 protein: CASSYPGTLEAFF

clone size: many
CDR3 length: 12
V gene: TRBV6-2/TRBV6-3
CDR3 protein: CASSYGAGELFF

clone size: many
CDR3 length: 14
V gene: TRBV6-1
CDR3 protein: CASSEQVVYNEQFF

clone size: many
CDR3 length: 14
V gene: TRBV6-2/TRBV6-3
CDR3 protein: CASSPNPGNQPQHF

clone size: many
CDR3 length: 17
V gene: TRBV6-6
CDR3 protein: CASSDGQRLLAKNIQYF

clone size: many
CDR3 length: 16
V gene: TRBV28
CDR3 protein: CASSPQGRGGGQPQHF

clone size: .
CDR3 length: 12
V gene: TRBV28
CDR3 protein: CASIGVGETQYF

clone size: many
CDR3 length: 15
V gene: TRBV7-9
CDR3 protein: CASSPTKRGTDTQYF

clone size: few
CDR3 length: 16
V gene: TRBV7-6
CDR3 protein: CASSLGQGATRLEAFF

clone size: .
CDR3 length: 17
V gene: TRBV19
CDR3 protein: CASSPWSAAGHYNEQFF

clone size: .
CDR3 length: 12
V gene: TRBV7-2
CDR3 protein: CASSSFDYGYTF

clone size: few
CDR3 length: 15
V gene: TRBV29-1
CDR3 protein: CSVEGLAGNTGELFF

clone size: many
CDR3 length: 13
V gene: TRBV12-3/TRBV12-4
CDR3 protein: CASSPPLVYGYTF

clone size: .
CDR3 length: 15
V gene: TRBV28
CDR3 protein: CASSQPWPGVYEQYF

clone size: many
CDR3 length: 13
V gene: TRBV20-1
CDR3 protein: CSASVQGNYGYTF

clone size: .
CDR3 length: 13
V gene: TRBV10-3
CDR3 protein: CAISEGRDDEQFF

clone size: .
CDR3 length: 13
V gene: TRBV6-6
CDR3 protein: CASLNQIPYEQYF

clone size: few
CDR3 length: 15
V gene: TRBV6-6
CDR3 protein: CASSPKMGYNSPLHF

clone size: many
CDR3 length: 16
V gene: TRBV3-2
CDR3 protein: CASSQDNGTENYGYTF

clone size: many
CDR3 length: 19
V gene: TRBV7-2
CDR3 protein: CASSPRGTSGRFVYNEQFF

clone size: .
CDR3 length: 14
V gene: TRBV6-1
CDR3 protein: CASELGGGAYEQYF

clone size: .
CDR3 length: 13
V gene: TRBV20-1
CDR3 protein: CSAGQTWNTEAFF

clone size: .
CDR3 length: 16
V gene: TRBV5-1
CDR3 protein: CASSPDGTRGAGELFF

clone size: .
CDR3 length: 16
V gene: TRBV6-5
CDR3 protein: CASSPPGAALINEQFF

clone size: .
CDR3 length: 13
V gene: TRBV19
CDR3 protein: CASKGLDRETQYF

clone size: many
CDR3 length: 16
V gene: TRBV25-1
CDR3 protein: CASSGPGTGVNQPQHF

clone size: few
CDR3 length: 13
V gene: TRBV29-1
CDR3 protein: CSVGGGGNQPQHF

clone size: few
CDR3 length: 14
V gene: TRBV6-2/TRBV6-3
CDR3 protein: CASSYERQPYEQYF

clone size: many
CDR3 length: 15
V gene: TRBV6-5
CDR3 protein: CASSPRLAGEYEQYF

clone size: few
CDR3 length: 15
V gene: TRBV24-1
CDR3 protein: CATSDRTSGKYEQYF

clone size: .
CDR3 length: 15
V gene: TRBV5-1
CDR3 protein: CASSPETTNTGELFF

clone size: .
CDR3 length: 12
V gene: TRBV6-6
CDR3 protein: CASSLVQKEAFF

clone size: many
CDR3 length: 15
V gene: TRBV3-1
CDR3 protein: CASSVRGTSYNEQFF

clone size: few
CDR3 length: 16
V gene: TRBV6-2/TRBV6-3
CDR3 protein: CASSYLLGQTTDTQYF

clone size: .
CDR3 length: 15
V gene: TRBV12-3/TRBV12-4
CDR3 protein: CASTPQSSDQETQYF

clone size: few
CDR3 length: 14
V gene: TRBV7-2
CDR3 protein: CASSFGGSTYEQYF

clone size: many
CDR3 length: 15
V gene: TRBV6-1
CDR3 protein: CAIQLAGLLPDTQYF

clone size: many
CDR3 length: 16
V gene: TRBV7-2
CDR3 protein: CASSLGGTFSNQPQHF

clone size: many
CDR3 length: 15
V gene: TRBV6-2/TRBV6-3
CDR3 protein: CASSSGTGGDQPQHF

clone size: once
CDR3 length: 15
V gene: TRBV14
CDR3 protein: CASSLFRGRNTEAFF

clone size: .
CDR3 length: 15
V gene: TRBV18
CDR3 protein: CASSPGGLGVDEQFF

clone size: .
CDR3 length: 15
V gene: TRBV30
CDR3 protein: CAWSPRTVPNTEAFF

clone size: many
CDR3 length: 12
V gene: TRBV29-1
CDR3 protein: CSVGRGSDTQYF

clone size: many
CDR3 length: 12
V gene: TRBV30
CDR3 protein: CAWSVPNNEQFF

clone size: few
CDR3 length: 13
V gene: TRBV18
CDR3 protein: CASSPTGDTEAFF

clone size: many
CDR3 length: 16
V gene: TRBV5-1
CDR3 protein: CASAPSGLAGVSEQYF

clone size: many
CDR3 length: 19
V gene: TRBV7-9
CDR3 protein: CASSSNVGTSGGSSYEQYF